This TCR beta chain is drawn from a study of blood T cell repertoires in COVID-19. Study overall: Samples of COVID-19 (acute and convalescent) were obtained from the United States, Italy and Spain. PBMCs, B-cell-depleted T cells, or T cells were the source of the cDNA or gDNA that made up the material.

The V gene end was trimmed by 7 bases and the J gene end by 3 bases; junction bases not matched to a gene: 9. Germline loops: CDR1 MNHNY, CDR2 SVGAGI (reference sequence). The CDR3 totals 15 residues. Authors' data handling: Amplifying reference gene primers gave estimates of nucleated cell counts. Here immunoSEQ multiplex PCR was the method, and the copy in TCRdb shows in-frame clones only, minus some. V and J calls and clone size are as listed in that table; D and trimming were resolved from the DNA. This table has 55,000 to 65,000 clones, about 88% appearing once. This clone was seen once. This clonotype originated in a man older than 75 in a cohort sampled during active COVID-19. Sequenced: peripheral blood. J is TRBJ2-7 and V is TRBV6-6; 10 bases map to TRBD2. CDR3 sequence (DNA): TGTGCCAGCATAGATACTAGCGGGAAGGACTACGAGCAGTACTTC. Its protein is CASIDTSGKDYEQYF.